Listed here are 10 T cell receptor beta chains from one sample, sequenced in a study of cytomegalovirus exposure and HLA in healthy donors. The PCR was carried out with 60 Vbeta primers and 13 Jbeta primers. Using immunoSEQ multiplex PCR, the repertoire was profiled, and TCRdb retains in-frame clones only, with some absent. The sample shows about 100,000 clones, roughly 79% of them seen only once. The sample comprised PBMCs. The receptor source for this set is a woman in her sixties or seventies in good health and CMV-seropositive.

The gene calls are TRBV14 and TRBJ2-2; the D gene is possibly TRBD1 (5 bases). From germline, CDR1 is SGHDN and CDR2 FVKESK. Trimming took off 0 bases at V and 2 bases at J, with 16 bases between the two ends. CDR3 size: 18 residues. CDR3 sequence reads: CASSQDWGYRGNTGELFF. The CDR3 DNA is TGTGCCAGCAGCCAAGATTGGGGTTATAGGGGCAACACCGGGGAGCTGTTTTTT.

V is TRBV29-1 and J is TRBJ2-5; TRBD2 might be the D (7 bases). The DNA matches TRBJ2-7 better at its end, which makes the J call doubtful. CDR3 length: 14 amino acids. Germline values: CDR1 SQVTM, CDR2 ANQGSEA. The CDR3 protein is CSVVGAAGVYEQYF. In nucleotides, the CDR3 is TGCAGCGTCGTGGGGGCCGCGGGGGTCTACGAGCAGTACTTC.

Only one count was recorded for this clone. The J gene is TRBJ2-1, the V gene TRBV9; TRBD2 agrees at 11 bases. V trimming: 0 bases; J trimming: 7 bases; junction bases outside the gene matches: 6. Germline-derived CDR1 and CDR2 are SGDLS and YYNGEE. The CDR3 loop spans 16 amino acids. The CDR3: CASSVAGIAGGNEQFF. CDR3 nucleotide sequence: TGTGCCAGCAGCGTAGCTGGGATAGCGGGAGGGAATGAGCAGTTCTTC.

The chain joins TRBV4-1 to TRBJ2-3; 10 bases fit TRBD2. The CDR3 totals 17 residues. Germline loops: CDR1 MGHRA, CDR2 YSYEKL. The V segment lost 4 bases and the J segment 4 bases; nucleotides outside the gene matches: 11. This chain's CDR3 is CASSRTEAGGPSDTQYF. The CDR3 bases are TGCGCCAGCAGCCGGACCGAAGCGGGAGGGCCCTCAGATACGCAGTATTTT.

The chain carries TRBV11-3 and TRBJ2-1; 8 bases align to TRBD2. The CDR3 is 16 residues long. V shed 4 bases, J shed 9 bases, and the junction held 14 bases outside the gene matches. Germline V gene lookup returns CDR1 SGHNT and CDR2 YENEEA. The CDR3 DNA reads TGTGCCAGCAGCTCGACCGGGGGGGCCCTACATGGTGAGCAGTTCTTC. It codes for CASSSTGGALHGEQFF. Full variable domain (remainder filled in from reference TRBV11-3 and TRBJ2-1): EAGVVQSPRYKIIEKKQPVAFWCNPISGHNTLYWYLQNLGQGPELLIRYENEEAVDDSQLPKDRFSAERLKGVDSTLKIQPAELGDSAVYLCASSSTGGALHGEQFFGPGTRLTVL.

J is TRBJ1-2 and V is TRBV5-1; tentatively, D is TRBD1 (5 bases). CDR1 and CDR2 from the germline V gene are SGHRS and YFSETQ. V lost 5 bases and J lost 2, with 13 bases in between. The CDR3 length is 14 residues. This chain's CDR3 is CASRQTQGNYGYTF. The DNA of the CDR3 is TGCGCCAGCAGGCAAACCCAGGGAAACTATGGCTACACCTTC.

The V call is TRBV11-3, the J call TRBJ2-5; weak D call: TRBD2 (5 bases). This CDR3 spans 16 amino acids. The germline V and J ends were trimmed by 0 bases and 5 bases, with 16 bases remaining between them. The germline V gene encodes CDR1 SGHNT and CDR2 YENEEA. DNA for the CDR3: TGTGCCAGCAGCTTAGACAGCGGATTAGGCCGGGAGACCCAGTACTTC. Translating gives CASSLDSGLGRETQYF. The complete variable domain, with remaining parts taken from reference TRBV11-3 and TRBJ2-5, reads EAGVVQSPRYKIIEKKQPVAFWCNPISGHNTLYWYLQNLGQGPELLIRYENEEAVDDSQLPKDRFSAERLKGVDSTLKIQPAELGDSAVYLCASSLDSGLGRETQYFGPGTRLLVL.

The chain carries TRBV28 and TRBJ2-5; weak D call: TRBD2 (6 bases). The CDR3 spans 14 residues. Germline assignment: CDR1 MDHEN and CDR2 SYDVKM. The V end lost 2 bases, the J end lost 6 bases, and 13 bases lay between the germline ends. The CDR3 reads CASSLGGSMKTQYF. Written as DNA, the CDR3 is TGTGCCAGCAGTTTAGGGGGGAGTATGAAGACCCAGTACTTC.

Here the CDR3 reads CSVEEGGLGGKLFF. CDR3 DNA sequence: TGCAGCGTTGAAGAAGGCGGCCTGGGAGGAAAACTGTTTTTT. This chain links TRBV29-1 with TRBJ1-4; D is undetermined. The germline V and J ends were trimmed by 0 bases and 10 bases, with 15 bases remaining between them. CDR3 size: 14 residues. From germline, CDR1 is SQVTM and CDR2 ANQGSEA. Full variable domain (remainder filled in from reference TRBV29-1 and TRBJ1-4): SAVISQKPSRDICQRGTSLTIQCQVDSQVTMMFWYRQQPGQSLTLIATANQGSEATYESGFVIDKFPISRPNLTFSTLTVSNMSPEDSSIYLCSVEEGGLGGKLFFGSGTQLSVL.

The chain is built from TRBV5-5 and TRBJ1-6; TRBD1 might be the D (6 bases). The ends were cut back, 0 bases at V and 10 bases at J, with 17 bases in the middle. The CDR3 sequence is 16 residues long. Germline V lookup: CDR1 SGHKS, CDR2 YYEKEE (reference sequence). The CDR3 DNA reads TGTGCCAGCAGCTTGGCATCCTCCGGGACAAAATCACCCCTCCACTTT. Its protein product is CASSLASSGTKSPLHF.